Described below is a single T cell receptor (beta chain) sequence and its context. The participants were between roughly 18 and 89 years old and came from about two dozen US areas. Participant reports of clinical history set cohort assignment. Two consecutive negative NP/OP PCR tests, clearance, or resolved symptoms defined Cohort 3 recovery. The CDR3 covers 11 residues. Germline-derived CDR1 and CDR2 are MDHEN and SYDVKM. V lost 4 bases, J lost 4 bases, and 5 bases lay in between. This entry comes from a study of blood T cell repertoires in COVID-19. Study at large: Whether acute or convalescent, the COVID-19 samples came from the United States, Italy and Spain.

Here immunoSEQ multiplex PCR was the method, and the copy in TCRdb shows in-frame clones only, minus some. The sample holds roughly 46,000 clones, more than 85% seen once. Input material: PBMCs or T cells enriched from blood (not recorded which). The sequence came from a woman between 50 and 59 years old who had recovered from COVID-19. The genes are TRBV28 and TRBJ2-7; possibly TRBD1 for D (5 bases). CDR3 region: CASSSGYEQYF. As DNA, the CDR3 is TGTGCCAGCAGTTCAGGGTACGAGCAGTACTTC.